A single sample gave rise to the 24 T cell receptor beta chains below, sequenced in a study of identifying expanded T cells in peripheral blood. The method was immunoSEQ multiplex PCR; TCRdb's version includes in-frame clones alone and lacks a portion of them. The sample includes about 100,000 clones, over 70% of them seen just once. The specimen sequenced was blood. The receptors were sampled from a person between 18 and 75 years old in good health.

The gene calls are TRBV5-8 and TRBJ2-5, with a weak D call TRBD1 (6 bases). The J call may be incorrect, as the DNA end agrees better with TRBJ2-7. Germline CDR1 and CDR2: SGHTS and YDEGEE. The CDR3 has 15 residues. CDR3 in DNA: TGTGCCAGCACCCTGGGACACCTTACATCCTACGAGCAGTACTTC. Its translation is CASTLGHLTSYEQYF.

The V call is TRBV6-1, the J call TRBJ1-1; possibly TRBD1 for D (6 bases). The CDR3 consists of 14 residues. The V end was cut by 6 bases, the J end by 1 base, with 12 bases between. From germline, CDR1 is MNHNS and CDR2 SASEGT. The CDR3 protein is CASRVEGGNTEAFF. The CDR3 nucleotides read TGTGCCAGCAGGGTCGAGGGGGGGAACACTGAAGCTTTCTTT.

The sample holds one count of this clone. This chain joins TRBV5-6 and TRBJ1-1; 7 bases are shared with TRBD1. V lost 0 bases and J lost 6; bases outside the gene matches: 8. From germline, CDR1 is SGHDT and CDR2 YYEEEE. This CDR3 has 15 amino acids. CDR3 sequence: CASSLGLQGLPEAFF. CDR3 DNA sequence: TGTGCCAGCAGCTTGGGTTTACAGGGGTTACCTGAAGCTTTCTTT.

This clone appeared a few times. The chain couples TRBV6-6 to TRBJ1-3, with a tentative D call TRBD1 (6 bases). CDR3 length: 14 amino acids. Germline assignment: CDR1 MNHNY and CDR2 SVGAGI (reference sequence). Trimming removed 6 bases at V and 4 bases at J, with 13 bases between. The CDR3 is CASRYGTTGNTIYF. The CDR3 region has the DNA TGTGCCAGCAGATACGGGACAACCGGAAACACCATATATTTT.

The V call is TRBV2, the J call TRBJ1-1; possibly TRBD1 for D (6 bases). Looked up from germline, CDR1 is SNHLY and CDR2 is FYNNEI. Trimming stripped 5 bases from V and 5 bases from J, with 18 bases between. The CDR3 covers 15 residues. CDR3 region: CASSSSWGARTEAFF. The CDR3 bases are TGTGCCAGCAGTTCAAGTTGGGGGGCGAGGACTGAAGCTTTCTTT. Combining the CDR3 with reference TRBV2 and TRBJ1-1 gives the whole variable domain EPEVTQTPSHQVTQMGQEVILRCVPISNHLYFYWYRQILGQKVEFLVSFYNNEISEKSEIFDDQFSVERPDGSNFTLKIRSTKLEDSAMYFCASSSSWGARTEAFFGQGTRLTVV.

The rearrangement uses TRBV5-5 and TRBJ2-3; 7 bases fit TRBD1. Germline V gene sequence: CDR1 SGHKS, CDR2 YYEKEE (reference sequence). V shed 4 bases, J shed 0 bases, and the junction held 11 bases outside the gene matches. The CDR3 contains 17 residues. CDR3 sequence reads: CASSVSLGTASTDTQYF. In nucleotides, the CDR3 is TGTGCCAGCAGCGTCTCCTTAGGGACAGCTAGCACAGATACGCAGTATTTT.

The chain combines TRBV19 with TRBJ2-1; 9 bases are shared with TRBD2. Germline CDR1 reads LNHDA; CDR2 reads SQIVND (reference sequence). The ends lost 5 bases at V and 7 bases at J; junction bases unmatched: 6. This CDR3 is built from 14 residues. The CDR3 DNA follows: TGTGCCAGTAGTCTTAGCGGGAGCCAAAATGAGCAGTTCTTC. Translated: CASSLSGSQNEQFF.

The gene calls are TRBV30 and TRBJ1-3; D is possibly TRBD1 (5 bases). V lost 8 bases to trimming and J lost 0 bases, with 14 bases between them. CDR1 GTSNPN and CDR2 SVGIG come from the germline V gene (reference sequence). This CDR3 has 14 amino acids. The CDR3 sequence: CAAEGQTSGNTIYF. The CDR3, as DNA: TGTGCCGCGGAAGGACAAACCTCTGGAAACACCATATATTTT. The full variable domain, with the rest looked up from reference TRBV30 and TRBJ1-3, is SQTIHQWPATLVQPVGSPLSLECTVEGTSNPNLYWYRQAAGRGLQLLFYSVGIGQISSEVPQNLSASRPQDRQFILSSKKLLLSDSGFYLCAAEGQTSGNTIYFGEGSWLTVV.

The chain couples TRBV2 to TRBJ1-4, with D possibly TRBD1 on 6 matching bases. V shed 5 bases and J shed 1 base, with 8 bases lying between them. Germline-derived CDR1 and CDR2 are SNHLY and FYNNEI. CDR3 length equals 14 residues. DNA for the CDR3: TGTGCCAGCAGTTCAGGGGTAACTAATGAAAAACTGTTTTTT. Translation: CASSSGVTNEKLFF.

The chain couples TRBV19 to TRBJ1-1; D gene ambiguous. Trimming cost V 5 bases and J 0 bases, with 13 bases left between them. Germline V gives CDR1 LNHDA, CDR2 SQIVND (reference sequence). The CDR3 extends over 15 amino acids. CDR3 amino acids: CASSDMGRMNTEAFF. CDR3 nucleotides: TGTGCCAGTAGTGACATGGGAAGGATGAACACTGAAGCTTTCTTT.

The rearrangement joins TRBV15 to TRBJ2-1; D is possibly TRBD1 (5 bases). V was pared by 0 bases and J by 8 bases, with 14 bases between. CDR3 length: 15 amino acids. Germline V gene data show CDR1 as LNHNV and CDR2 as YYDKDF (reference sequence). In nucleotides, the CDR3 is TGTGCCACCAGCAGAGATGGGGCAGGGTTTTATGAGCAGTTCTTC. Translating gives CATSRDGAGFYEQFF.

J is TRBJ1-5 and V is TRBV5-6, with 9 bases matching TRBD1. The CDR3 has 14 amino acids. The trim removed 3 bases at V and 5 bases at J, leaving 3 bases unmatched. Germline values: CDR1 SGHDT, CDR2 YYEEEE. The CDR3 region is CASSWGQGYQPQHF. CDR3 sequence (DNA): TGTGCCAGCAGCTGGGGACAGGGATATCAGCCCCAGCATTTT.

As DNA, the CDR3 is TGTGCCAGCAGCTTAGTCGGTATTGGGGCTAGCGGGAGTACCGGGGAGCTGTTTTTT. Protein product: CASSLVGIGASGSTGELFF. The gene calls are TRBV7-2 and TRBJ2-2, with TRBD2 matching 10 bases. This CDR3 has 19 amino acids. The ends lost 1 base at V and 5 bases at J; junction bases unmatched: 13. The V gene's germline CDR1 is SGHTA and CDR2 FQGNSA.

The CDR3 DNA reads as TGTGCCAGCAGTGCCGGGACAGGGAACACTGAAGCTTTCTTT. This codes for CASSAGTGNTEAFF. The chain couples TRBV27 to TRBJ1-1, with 8 bases fitting TRBD1. The CDR3 has 14 amino acids. After removal of 5 bases from V and 1 base from J, the junction contained 3 bases not matched to a gene. Germline V gives CDR1 MNHEY, CDR2 SMNVEV (reference sequence).

The J gene is TRBJ2-3, the V gene TRBV9; TRBD2 aligns across 7 bases. The V segment lost 1 base and the J segment 2 bases; nucleotides outside the gene matches: 7. The CDR3 consists of 16 residues. Germline-derived CDR1 and CDR2 are SGDLS and YYNGEE. This CDR3 is CASSVSGGGNTDTQYF. CDR3 coding DNA: TGTGCCAGCAGCGTATCAGGCGGGGGTAACACAGATACGCAGTATTTT.

This chain connects TRBV25-1 to TRBJ1-1; 7 positions agree with TRBD1. There are 12 residues in the CDR3. Germline loops: CDR1 MGHDK, CDR2 SYGVNS. Germline trimming cut 7 bases from V and 1 base from J; bases unmatched to any gene: 0. The CDR3 protein is CASNRGNTEAFF. The CDR3 DNA is TGTGCCAGCAACAGGGGGAACACTGAAGCTTTCTTT.

This sequence joins TRBV19 and TRBJ2-7, with 9 positions matching TRBD2. The length of the CDR3 is 15 residues. V lost 6 bases to trimming and J lost 7 bases; unmatched junction nucleotides: 13. The germline V gene has CDR1 LNHDA and CDR2 SQIVND (reference sequence). The CDR3 protein is CASSPKSAGGPEQYF. The CDR3 DNA is TGTGCCAGTAGCCCAAAGTCCGCGGGGGGGCCGGAGCAGTACTTC. The entire variable domain, with the rest obtained from reference TRBV19 and TRBJ2-7, is as follows: DGGITQSPKYLFRKEGQNVTLSCEQNLNHDAMYWYRQDPGQGLRLIYYSQIVNDFQKGDIAEGYSVSREKKESFPLTVTSAQKNPTAFYLCASSPKSAGGPEQYFGPGTRLTVT.

J is TRBJ1-5 and V is TRBV28, with 7 bases fitting TRBD1. CDR1 and CDR2 (germline): MDHEN, SYDVKM. The CDR3 has 14 residues. With 5 bases clipped from V and 3 bases from J, the junction kept 4 bases outside the gene matches. The CDR3 here is CASSPGQYNQPQHF. For the CDR3, the DNA is TGTGCCAGCAGTCCGGGACAGTACAATCAGCCCCAGCATTTT.

The chain couples TRBV19 to TRBJ2-1; the match to TRBD2 covers 11 bases. The CDR3 is made up of 16 amino acids. Looked up from germline, CDR1 is LNHDA and CDR2 is SQIVND (reference sequence). The V segment lost 4 bases and the J segment 8 bases; nucleotides outside the gene matches: 10. The CDR3 reads CASSTPTSGRVDEQFF. The CDR3 DNA reads as TGTGCCAGTAGTACCCCCACTAGCGGGAGAGTGGATGAGCAGTTCTTC.

This sequence joins TRBV2 and TRBJ2-5; D might be TRBD1 (6 bases). This CDR3 comprises 13 residues. Trimming removed 6 bases from V and 8 bases from J, with 16 bases in between. CDR1 and CDR2 (germline): SNHLY, FYNNEI. The CDR3: CASRQQGPTTQYF. In nucleotides, the CDR3 is TGTGCCAGCAGGCAACAGGGTCCCACAACCCAGTACTTC.

This clone was picked up many times. The chain couples TRBV5-5 to TRBJ2-1; TRBD1 or TRBD2 may be the D gene (5 bases each). Germline V lookup: CDR1 SGHKS, CDR2 YYEKEE (reference sequence). The CDR3 runs to 12 residues. The V end was cut by 10 bases, the J end by 7 bases, with 15 bases between. The CDR3 sequence is CAGAGRGNEQFF. In DNA form, the CDR3 reads TGTGCCGGGGCAGGACGAGGGAATGAGCAGTTCTTC.

This chain connects TRBV30 to TRBJ1-2; TRBD1 agrees at 7 bases. CDR1 GTSNPN and CDR2 SVGIG come from the germline V gene (reference sequence). This CDR3 has 11 amino acids. The CDR3 protein is CAEGQNYGYTF. The DNA of the CDR3 is TGTGCGGAGGGACAGAACTATGGCTACACCTTC. Full variable domain (remainder filled in from reference TRBV30 and TRBJ1-2): SQTIHQWPATLVQPVGSPLSLECTVEGTSNPNLYWYRQAAGRGLQLLFYSVGIGQISSEVPQNLSASRPQDRQFILSSKKLLLSDSGFYLCAEGQNYGYTFGSGTRLTVV.

This clone appeared once. This chain links TRBV10-3 with TRBJ2-2, with 7 bases matching TRBD1. V lost 2 bases and J lost 7; bases outside the gene matches: 16. The CDR3 consists of 18 residues. From germline, CDR1 is ENHRY and CDR2 SYGVKD. For the CDR3, the DNA is TGTGCCATCAGTGAGAGAGAGGGGCGAGGGGGCCGCGGCGGGGAGCTGTTTTTT. Amino acids: CAISEREGRGGRGGELFF.

This sequence joins TRBV7-8 and TRBJ2-1, with a weak D call TRBD1 (5 bases). Per germline, CDR1 SGHVS and CDR2 FQNEAQ. The CDR3 sequence is 15 residues long. V shed 5 bases and J shed 0 bases, with 11 bases lying between them. The chain's CDR3 is CASSLRQHSYNEQFF. The DNA for the CDR3 is TGTGCCAGCAGCCTCCGACAGCACTCCTACAATGAGCAGTTCTTC. Filled out from reference TRBV7-8 and TRBJ2-1, the complete variable domain reads GAGVSQSPRYKVAKRGQDVALRCDPISGHVSLFWYQQALGQGPEFLTYFQNEAQLDKSGLPSDRFFAERPEGSVSTLKIQRTQQEDSAVYLCASSLRQHSYNEQFFGPGTRLTVL.